Shown below are 13 T cell receptor beta chains from a single sample sequenced in a study of blood T cell repertoires in COVID-19. Produced via immunoSEQ multiplex PCR; TCRdb's table is partial and in-frame only. This table has about 200,000 clones, 80% to 90% appearing once. The sequenced material came from peripheral blood. The receptors originated from a man aged 55 to 70 who had recovered from COVID-19.

The rearrangement joins TRBV30 to TRBJ2-1, with TRBD2 identical over 11 bases. Looked up from germline, CDR1 is GTSNPN and CDR2 is SVGIG (reference sequence). J gave up 0 bases and V 2 bases, and 18 bases lay outside the gene matches. The CDR3 totals 21 residues. This chain's CDR3 is CAWSWSRTLAGGRSSYNEQFF. The CDR3 DNA is TGTGCCTGGAGTTGGTCCCGAACTCTAGCGGGAGGACGAAGCTCCTACAATGAGCAGTTCTTC.

This clone was seen just once. This sequence joins TRBV6-5 and TRBJ2-2, with 11 bases fitting TRBD2. V lost 7 bases, J lost 2 bases, and 3 bases stayed unmatched. Germline V gene data show CDR1 as MNHEY and CDR2 as SVGAGI. This CDR3 spans 15 amino acids. The CDR3 sequence is CASTGLAANTGELFF. CDR3 bases: TGTGCCAGCACGGGACTAGCGGCCAACACCGGGGAGCTGTTTTTT.

V and J are TRBV10-3 and TRBJ1-5; D uncertain. Trimming stripped 3 bases from V and 4 bases from J, with 10 bases between. This CDR3 has 14 residues. Germline V lookup: CDR1 ENHRY, CDR2 SYGVKD. In nucleotides, the CDR3 is TGTGCCATCAGTGAATTAGAAAGTAATCAGCCCCAGCATTTT. Translation gives CAISELESNQPQHF.

The chain employs TRBV29-1 and TRBJ2-3, with 10 bases fitting TRBD2. CDR3 size: 15 residues. V was clipped by 3 bases and J by 8 bases; unmatched bases: 11. The germline V gene has CDR1 SQVTM and CDR2 ANQGSEA. The CDR3 DNA reads TGCAGCGTTGATATAGCTAGCGGGAGTTTCGGTACGCAGTATTTT. Encoded protein: CSVDIASGSFGTQYF.

The rearrangement uses TRBV3-1 (or the pseudogene TRBV3-2) and TRBJ2-7; 7 bases fit TRBD2. The CDR3 has 15 amino acids. The V gene end was trimmed by 1 base and the J gene end by 6 bases; junction bases not matched to a gene: 9. CDR1 is LGHDT and CDR2 is YNNKEL in the germline V gene (reference sequence). The CDR3 spells CASSQVTGGLSEQYF. The CDR3 region has the DNA TGTGCCAGCAGCCAAGTAACGGGAGGATTGTCCGAGCAGTACTTC.

A few counts support this clone. The rearrangement links TRBV9 to TRBJ1-3; D not resolved. This CDR3 contains 14 residues. The germline V and J ends were trimmed by 3 bases and 3 bases, with 10 bases remaining between them. Germline CDR1 and CDR2: SGDLS and YYNGEE. CDR3 loop: CASSAEGVGNTIYF. Written as DNA, the CDR3 is TGTGCCAGCAGCGCCGAGGGAGTTGGAAACACCATATATTTT.

Only one count was recorded for this clone. This chain uses TRBV2 with TRBJ1-2; 9 nucleotides line up with TRBD1. Trimming took 0 bases from V and 0 from J; bases not matched to a gene: 8. This CDR3 has 18 amino acids. The germline CDR1 and CDR2 sequences are SNHLY and FYNNEI. The CDR3 loop reads CASSEALGTGPTNYGYTF. CDR3 bases: TGTGCCAGCAGTGAAGCGCTTGGGACAGGGCCCACTAACTATGGCTACACCTTC.

This clone was seen only a few times. The J gene is TRBJ2-2, the V gene TRBV6-5, with D possibly being TRBD2 (6 bases). Trimming shortened V by 7 bases and J by 5 bases, and 14 bases separated the two germline ends. Germline assignment: CDR1 MNHEY and CDR2 SVGAGI. The CDR3 covers 14 residues. The CDR3 region is CASMGGLKTGELFF. DNA of the CDR3: TGTGCCAGCATGGGGGGACTCAAAACCGGGGAGCTGTTTTTT.

The chain has TRBV18 and TRBJ2-7, with a possible D match to TRBD2 (5 bases). The CDR3 length is 15 residues. Germline V lookup: CDR1 KGHSH, CDR2 LQKENI. V was pared by 3 bases and J by 6 bases, with 18 bases between. CDR3 sequence: CASSPEFGSVSEQYF. In nucleotides, the CDR3 is TGTGCCAGCTCACCTGAGTTTGGGAGTGTAAGCGAGCAGTACTTC.

This rearrangement joins TRBV7-2 to TRBJ1-1; D uncertain. V lost 5 bases to trimming and J lost 1 base, with 14 bases between them. There are 15 residues in the CDR3. The germline V gene encodes CDR1 SGHTA and CDR2 FQGNSA. The CDR3 DNA reads as TGTGCCAGCAGCCTAACGATGTCGGGGAACACTGAAGCTTTCTTT. This sequence encodes CASSLTMSGNTEAFF. Filled out from reference TRBV7-2 and TRBJ1-1, the complete variable domain reads GAGVSQSPSNKVTEKGKDVELRCDPISGHTALYWYRQSLGQGLEFLIYFQGNSAPDKSGLPSDRFSAERTGGSVSTLTIQRTQQEDSAVYLCASSLTMSGNTEAFFGQGTRLTVV.

This rearrangement joins TRBV5-1 to TRBJ2-5, with 11 bases lining up with TRBD2. J gave up 3 bases and V 2 bases, and 3 bases lay outside the gene matches. Germline CDR1 SGHRS, CDR2 YFSETQ. The CDR3 is 15 amino acids. In DNA, the CDR3 is TGCGCCAGCAGCTTACTTAGCGGGGGGGAAGAGACCCAGTACTTC. It encodes CASSLLSGGEETQYF.

The chain has TRBV4-2 and TRBJ2-1; TRBD1 agrees at 9 bases. Germline loops: CDR1 LGHNA, CDR2 YNFKEQ. CDR3 length: 16 residues. V was clipped by 1 base and J by 3 bases; unmatched bases: 4. CDR3 DNA: TGTGCCAGCAGCCAAGGACAGGGGGGACTCTACAATGAGCAGTTCTTC. Translating gives CASSQGQGGLYNEQFF.

V usage is TRBV24-1 and J usage is TRBJ2-7; TRBD1 is a possible D gene (5 bases). Germline CDR1 and CDR2: KGHDR and SFDVKD. The V end lost 6 bases, the J end lost 0 bases, and 5 bases lay between the germline ends. The CDR3 covers 12 residues. The CDR3 nucleotides are TGTGCCACCAGTCAGGGCTCCTACGAGCAGTACTTC. Translating it yields CATSQGSYEQYF.